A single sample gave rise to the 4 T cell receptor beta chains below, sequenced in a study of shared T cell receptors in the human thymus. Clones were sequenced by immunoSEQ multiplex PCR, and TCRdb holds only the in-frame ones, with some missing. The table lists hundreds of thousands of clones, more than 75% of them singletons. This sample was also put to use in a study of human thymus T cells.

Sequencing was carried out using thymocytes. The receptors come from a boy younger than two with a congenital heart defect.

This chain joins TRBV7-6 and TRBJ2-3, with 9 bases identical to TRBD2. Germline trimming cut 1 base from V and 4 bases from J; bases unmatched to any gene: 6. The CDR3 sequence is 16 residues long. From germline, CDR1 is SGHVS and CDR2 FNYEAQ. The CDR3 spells CASSLVAGGFADTQYF. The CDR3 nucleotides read TGTGCCAGCAGCTTAGTGGCGGGAGGGTTCGCAGATACGCAGTATTTT.

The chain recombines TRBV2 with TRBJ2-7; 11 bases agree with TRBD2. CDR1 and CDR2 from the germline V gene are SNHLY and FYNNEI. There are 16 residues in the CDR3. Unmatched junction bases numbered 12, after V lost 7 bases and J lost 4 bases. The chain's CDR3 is CASTHWGLAAKYEQYF. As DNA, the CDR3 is TGTGCCAGCACCCATTGGGGACTAGCGGCGAAATACGAGCAGTACTTC.

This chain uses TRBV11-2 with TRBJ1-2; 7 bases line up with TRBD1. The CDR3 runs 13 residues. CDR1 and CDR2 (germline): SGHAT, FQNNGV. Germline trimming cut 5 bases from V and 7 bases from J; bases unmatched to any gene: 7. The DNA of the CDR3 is TGTGCCAGCAGCCGTGACAGGGATGGTGGCTACACCTTC. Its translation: CASSRDRDGGYTF.

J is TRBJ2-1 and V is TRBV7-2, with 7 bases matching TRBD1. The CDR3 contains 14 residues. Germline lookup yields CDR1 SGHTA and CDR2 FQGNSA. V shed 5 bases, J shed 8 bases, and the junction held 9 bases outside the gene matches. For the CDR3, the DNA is TGTGCCAGCAGCCGAGGGACAGCCGAGGATGAGCAGTTCTTC. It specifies CASSRGTAEDEQFF.